Given below is one T cell receptor (beta chain) in context. These data come from a study of T cell changes during pregnancy in multiple sclerosis. Clones were read by immunoSEQ multiplex PCR, and TCRdb kept only the in-frame ones, dropping some. The data contain tens of thousands of clones, around 92% of them singletons. V dropped 4 bases and J dropped 8; count of bases not matched to a gene: 7. The CDR3 extends over 13 amino acids. CDR1 and CDR2 from the germline V gene are LNHNV and YYDKDF (reference sequence). The sequence came from a female donor in good health, enrolled as a control in a pregnancy study. The chain has TRBV15 and TRBJ1-2; TRBD1 aligns across 7 bases. The material was CD4+ T cells from peripheral blood mononuclear cells, obtained after pregnancy. The CDR3 loop is CATSKTGTDGYTF. The CDR3 nucleotides are TGTGCCACCAGCAAAACCGGGACAGACGGCTACACCTTC.